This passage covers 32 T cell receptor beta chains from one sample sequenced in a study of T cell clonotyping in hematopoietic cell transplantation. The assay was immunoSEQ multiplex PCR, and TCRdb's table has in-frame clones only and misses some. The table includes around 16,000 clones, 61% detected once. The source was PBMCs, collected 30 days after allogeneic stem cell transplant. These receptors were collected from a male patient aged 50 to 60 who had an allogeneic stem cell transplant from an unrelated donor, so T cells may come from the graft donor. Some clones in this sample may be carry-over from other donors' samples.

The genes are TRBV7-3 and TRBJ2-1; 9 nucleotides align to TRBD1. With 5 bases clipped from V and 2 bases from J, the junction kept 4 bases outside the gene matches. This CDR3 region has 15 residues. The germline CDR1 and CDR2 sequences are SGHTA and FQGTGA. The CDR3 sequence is CASSLGQGTYNEQFF. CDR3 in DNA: TGTGCCAGCAGCCTGGGACAGGGAACCTACAATGAGCAGTTCTTC. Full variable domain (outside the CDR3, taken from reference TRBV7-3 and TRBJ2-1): GAGVSQTPSNKVTEKGKYVELRCDPISGHTALYWYRQSLGQGPEFLIYFQGTGAADDSGLPNDRFFAVRPEGSVSTLKIQRTERGDSAVYLCASSLGQGTYNEQFFGPGTRLTVL.

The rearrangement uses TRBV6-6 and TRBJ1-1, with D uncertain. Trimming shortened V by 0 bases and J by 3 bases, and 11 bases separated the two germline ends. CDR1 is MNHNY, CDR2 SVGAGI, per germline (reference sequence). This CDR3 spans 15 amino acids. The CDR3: CASSYSRGNDTEAFF. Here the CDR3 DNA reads TGTGCCAGCAGTTACTCGAGAGGGAACGACACTGAAGCTTTCTTT.

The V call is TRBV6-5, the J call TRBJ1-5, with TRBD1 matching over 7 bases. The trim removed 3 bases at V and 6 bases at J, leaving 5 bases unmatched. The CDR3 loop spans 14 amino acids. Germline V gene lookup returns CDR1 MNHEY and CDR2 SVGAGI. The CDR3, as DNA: TGTGCCAGCAGTTATCACCGACAGGGTCAGCCCCAGCATTTT. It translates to CASSYHRQGQPQHF.

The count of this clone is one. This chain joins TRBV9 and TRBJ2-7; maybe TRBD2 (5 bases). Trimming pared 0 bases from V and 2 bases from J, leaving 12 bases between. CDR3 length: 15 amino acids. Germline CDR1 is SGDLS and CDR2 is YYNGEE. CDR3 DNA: TGTGCCAGCAGCGTAGAAGGCGGGTTTACCTACGAGCAGTACTTC. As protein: CASSVEGGFTYEQYF.

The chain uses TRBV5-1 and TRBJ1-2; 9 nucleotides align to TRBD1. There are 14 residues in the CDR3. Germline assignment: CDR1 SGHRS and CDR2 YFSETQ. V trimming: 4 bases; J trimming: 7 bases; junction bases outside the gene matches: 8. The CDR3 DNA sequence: TGCGCCAGCAGCCCCCTAGGGGACAGGGTTGGCTACACCTTC. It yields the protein CASSPLGDRVGYTF.

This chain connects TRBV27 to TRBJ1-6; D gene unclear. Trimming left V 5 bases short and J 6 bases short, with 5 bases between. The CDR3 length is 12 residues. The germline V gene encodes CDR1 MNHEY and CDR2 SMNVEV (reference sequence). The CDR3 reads CASSGINSPLHF. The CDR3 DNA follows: TGTGCCAGCAGTGGGATTAATTCACCCCTCCACTTT.

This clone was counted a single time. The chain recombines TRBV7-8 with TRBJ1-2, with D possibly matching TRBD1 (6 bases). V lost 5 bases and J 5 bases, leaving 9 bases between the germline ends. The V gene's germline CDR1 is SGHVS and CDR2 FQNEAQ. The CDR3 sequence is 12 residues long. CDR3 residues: CASSPGDYGYTF. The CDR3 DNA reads TGTGCCAGCAGCCCAGGGGATTATGGCTACACCTTC.

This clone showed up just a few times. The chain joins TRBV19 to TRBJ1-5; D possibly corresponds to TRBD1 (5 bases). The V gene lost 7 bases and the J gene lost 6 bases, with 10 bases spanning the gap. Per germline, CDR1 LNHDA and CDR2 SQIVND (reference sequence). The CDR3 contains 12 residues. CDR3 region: CASTGMGQPQHF. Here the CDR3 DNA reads TGTGCCAGTACAGGGATGGGTCAGCCCCAGCATTTT.

CDR3 in DNA: TGCAGCGTCCCCCTGAACACTGAAGCTTTCTTT. This gives the protein CSVPLNTEAFF. The chain links TRBV29-1 to TRBJ1-1; D remains ambiguous. The CDR3 runs to 11 residues. Trimming shortened V by 6 bases and J by 0 bases, and 5 bases separated the two germline ends. Germline V lookup: CDR1 SQVTM, CDR2 ANQGSEA.

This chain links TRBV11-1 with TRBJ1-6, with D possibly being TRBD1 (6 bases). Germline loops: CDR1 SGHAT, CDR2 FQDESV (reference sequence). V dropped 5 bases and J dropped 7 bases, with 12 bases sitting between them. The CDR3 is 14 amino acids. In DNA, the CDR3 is TGTGCCAGCAGCCGCACAGGGAACAATTCACCCCTCCACTTT. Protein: CASSRTGNNSPLHF. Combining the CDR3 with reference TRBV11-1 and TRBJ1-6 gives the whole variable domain EAEVAQSPRYKITEKSQAVAFWCDPISGHATLYWYRQILGQGPELLVQFQDESVVDDSQLPKDRFSAERLKGVDSTLKIQPAELGDSAMYLCASSRTGNNSPLHFGNGTRLTVT.

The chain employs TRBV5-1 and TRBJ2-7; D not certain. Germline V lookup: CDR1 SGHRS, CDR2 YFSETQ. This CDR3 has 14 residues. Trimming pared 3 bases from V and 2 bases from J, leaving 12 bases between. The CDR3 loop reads CASSSGPFPYEQYF. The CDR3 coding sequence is TGCGCCAGCAGCTCCGGACCGTTTCCCTACGAGCAGTACTTC.

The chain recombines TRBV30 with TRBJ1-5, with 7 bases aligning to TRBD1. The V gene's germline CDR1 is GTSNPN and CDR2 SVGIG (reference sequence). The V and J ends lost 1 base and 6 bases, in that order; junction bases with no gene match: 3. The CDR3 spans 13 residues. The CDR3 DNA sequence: TGTGCCTGGAGTGGTAAGGGGGCTCAGCCCCAGCATTTT. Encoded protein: CAWSGKGAQPQHF.

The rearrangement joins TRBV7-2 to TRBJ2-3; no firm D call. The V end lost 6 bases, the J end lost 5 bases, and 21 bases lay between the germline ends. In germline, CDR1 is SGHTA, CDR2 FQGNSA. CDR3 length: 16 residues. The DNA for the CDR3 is TGTGCCAGCAGTCAAGAAGTGGTGGCAGGTGTAGATACGCAGTATTTT. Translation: CASSQEVVAGVDTQYF.

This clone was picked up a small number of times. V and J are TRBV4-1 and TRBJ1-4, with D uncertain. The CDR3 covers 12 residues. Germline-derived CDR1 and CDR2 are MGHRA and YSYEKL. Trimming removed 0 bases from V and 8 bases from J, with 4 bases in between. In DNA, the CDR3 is TGCGCCAGCAGCCAAGATGTGGAAAAACTGTTTTTT. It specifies CASSQDVEKLFF.

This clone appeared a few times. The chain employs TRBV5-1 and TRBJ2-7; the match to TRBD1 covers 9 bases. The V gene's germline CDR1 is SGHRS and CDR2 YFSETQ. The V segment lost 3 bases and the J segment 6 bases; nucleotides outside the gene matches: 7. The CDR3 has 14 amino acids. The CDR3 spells CASSWTGAHGEQYF. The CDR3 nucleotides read TGCGCCAGCAGCTGGACAGGGGCCCACGGCGAGCAGTACTTC.

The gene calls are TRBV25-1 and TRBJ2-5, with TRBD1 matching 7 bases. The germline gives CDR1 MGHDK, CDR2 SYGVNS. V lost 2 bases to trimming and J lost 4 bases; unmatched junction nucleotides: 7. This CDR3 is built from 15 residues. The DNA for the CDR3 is TGTGCCAGCAGTGAAGGAAACCACAGGGGAGAGACCCAGTACTTC. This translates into CASSEGNHRGETQYF. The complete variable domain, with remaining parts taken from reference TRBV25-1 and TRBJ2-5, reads EADIYQTPRYLVIGTGKKITLECSQTMGHDKMYWYQQDPGMELHLIHYSYGVNSTEKGDLSSESTVSRIRTEHFPLTLESARPSHTSQYLCASSEGNHRGETQYFGPGTRLLVL.

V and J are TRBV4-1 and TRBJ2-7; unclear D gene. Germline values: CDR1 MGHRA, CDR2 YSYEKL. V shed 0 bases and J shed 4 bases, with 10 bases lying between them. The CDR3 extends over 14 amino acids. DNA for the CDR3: TGCGCCAGCAGCCAAGATCTGGACGGTTACGAGCAGTACTTC. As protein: CASSQDLDGYEQYF.

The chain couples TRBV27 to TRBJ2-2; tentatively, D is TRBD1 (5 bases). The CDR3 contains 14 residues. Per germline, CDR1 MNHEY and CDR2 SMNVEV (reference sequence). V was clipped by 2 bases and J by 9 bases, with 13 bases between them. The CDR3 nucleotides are TGTGCCAGCAGTTTAGGGGCGAGCCCCCGGGAGCTGTTTTTT. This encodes CASSLGASPRELFF.

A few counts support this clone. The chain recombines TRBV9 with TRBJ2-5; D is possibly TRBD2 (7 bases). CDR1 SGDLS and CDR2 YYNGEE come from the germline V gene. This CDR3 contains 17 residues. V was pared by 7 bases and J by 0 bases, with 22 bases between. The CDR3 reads CASSNGGTTLHQETQYF. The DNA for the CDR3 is TGTGCCAGCTCCAACGGGGGGACAACTCTCCACCAAGAGACCCAGTACTTC. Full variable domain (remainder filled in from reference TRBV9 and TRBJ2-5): DSGVTQTPKHLITATGQRVTLRCSPRSGDLSVYWYQQSLDQGLQFLIQYYNGEERAKGNILERFSAQQFPDLHSELNLSSLELGDSALYFCASSNGGTTLHQETQYFGPGTRLLVL.

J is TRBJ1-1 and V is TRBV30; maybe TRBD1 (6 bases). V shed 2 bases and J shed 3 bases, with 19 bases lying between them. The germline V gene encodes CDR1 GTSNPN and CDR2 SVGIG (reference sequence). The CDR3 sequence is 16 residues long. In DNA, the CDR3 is TGTGCCTGGAGTCTTTTCCGCAGGGGAGGGGACACTGAAGCTTTCTTT. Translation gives CAWSLFRRGGDTEAFF.

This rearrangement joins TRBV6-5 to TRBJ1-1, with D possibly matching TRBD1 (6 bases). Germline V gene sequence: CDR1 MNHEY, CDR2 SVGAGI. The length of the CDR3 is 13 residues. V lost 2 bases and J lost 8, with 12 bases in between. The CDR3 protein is CASSYQGRVEAFF. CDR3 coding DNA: TGTGCCAGCAGTTACCAGGGGCGAGTAGAAGCTTTCTTT.

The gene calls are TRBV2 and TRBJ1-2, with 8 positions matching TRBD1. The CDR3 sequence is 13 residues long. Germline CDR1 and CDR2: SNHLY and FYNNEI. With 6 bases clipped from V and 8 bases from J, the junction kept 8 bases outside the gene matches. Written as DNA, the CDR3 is TGTGCCAGCAGAGAGACAGGGGCCGGCGGCTACACCTTC. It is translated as CASRETGAGGYTF.

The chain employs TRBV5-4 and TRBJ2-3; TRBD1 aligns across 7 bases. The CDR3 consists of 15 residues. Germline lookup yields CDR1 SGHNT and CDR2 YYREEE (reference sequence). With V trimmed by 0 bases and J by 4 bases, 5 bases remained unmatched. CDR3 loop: CASSLGQGVPDTQYF. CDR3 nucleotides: TGTGCCAGCAGCTTGGGACAGGGAGTGCCAGATACGCAGTATTTT.

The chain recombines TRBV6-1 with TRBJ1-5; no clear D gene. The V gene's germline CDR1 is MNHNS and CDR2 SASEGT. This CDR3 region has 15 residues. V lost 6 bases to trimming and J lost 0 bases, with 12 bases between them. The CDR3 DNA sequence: TGTGCCAGCAGCCCAAACTTCTATAGCAATCAGCCCCAGCATTTT. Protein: CASSPNFYSNQPQHF.

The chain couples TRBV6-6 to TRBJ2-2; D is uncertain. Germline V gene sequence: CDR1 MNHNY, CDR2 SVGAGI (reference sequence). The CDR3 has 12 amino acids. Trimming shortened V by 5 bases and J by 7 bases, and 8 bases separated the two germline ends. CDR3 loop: CASSLLYGELFF. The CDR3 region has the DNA TGTGCCAGCAGTCTTCTCTACGGGGAGCTGTTTTTT.

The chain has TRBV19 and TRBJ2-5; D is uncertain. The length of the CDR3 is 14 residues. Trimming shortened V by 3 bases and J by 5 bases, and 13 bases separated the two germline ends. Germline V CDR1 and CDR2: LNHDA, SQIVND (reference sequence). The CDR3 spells CASSITWGGETQYF. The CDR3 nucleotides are TGTGCCAGTAGTATCACGTGGGGTGGGGAGACCCAGTACTTC.

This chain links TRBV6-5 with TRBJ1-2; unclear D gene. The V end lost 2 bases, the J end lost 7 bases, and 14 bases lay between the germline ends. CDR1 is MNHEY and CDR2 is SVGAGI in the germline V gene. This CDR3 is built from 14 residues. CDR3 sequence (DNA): TGTGCCAGCAGTTACAACGGGGATCCGGGTGGCTACACCTTC. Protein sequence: CASSYNGDPGGYTF.

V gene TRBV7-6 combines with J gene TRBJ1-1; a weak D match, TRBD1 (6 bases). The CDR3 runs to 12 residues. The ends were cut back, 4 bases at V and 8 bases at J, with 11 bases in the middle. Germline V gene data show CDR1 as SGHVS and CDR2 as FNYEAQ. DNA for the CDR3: TGTGCCAGCAGCTCCAGCGGGACAGAAGCTTTCTTT. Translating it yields CASSSSGTEAFF.

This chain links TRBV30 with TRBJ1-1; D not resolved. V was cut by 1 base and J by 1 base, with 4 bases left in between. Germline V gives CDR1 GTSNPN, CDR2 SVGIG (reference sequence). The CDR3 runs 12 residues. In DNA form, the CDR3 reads TGTGCCTGGAGTGAAGGGAACACTGAAGCTTTCTTT. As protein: CAWSEGNTEAFF.

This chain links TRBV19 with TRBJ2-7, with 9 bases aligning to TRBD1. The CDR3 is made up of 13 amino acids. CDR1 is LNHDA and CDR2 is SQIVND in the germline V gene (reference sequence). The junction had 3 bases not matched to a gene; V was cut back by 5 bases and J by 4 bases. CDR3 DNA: TGTGCCAGTAGTGGGACAGGGCTATACGAGCAGTACTTC. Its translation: CASSGTGLYEQYF.

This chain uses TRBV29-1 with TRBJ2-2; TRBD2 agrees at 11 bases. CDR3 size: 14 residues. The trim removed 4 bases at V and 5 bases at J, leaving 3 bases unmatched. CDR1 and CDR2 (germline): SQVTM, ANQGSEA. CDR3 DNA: TGCAGCGTTGCCCTAGCGGGGGGAACCGGGGAGCTGTTTTTT. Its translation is CSVALAGGTGELFF.

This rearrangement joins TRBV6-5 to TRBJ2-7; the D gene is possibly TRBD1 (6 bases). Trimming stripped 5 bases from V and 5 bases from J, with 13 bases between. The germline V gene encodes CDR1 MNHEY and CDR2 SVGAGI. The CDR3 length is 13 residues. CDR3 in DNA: TGTGCCAGCAGTCCTCCGCAGGGGAACGAGCAGTACTTC. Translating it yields CASSPPQGNEQYF.